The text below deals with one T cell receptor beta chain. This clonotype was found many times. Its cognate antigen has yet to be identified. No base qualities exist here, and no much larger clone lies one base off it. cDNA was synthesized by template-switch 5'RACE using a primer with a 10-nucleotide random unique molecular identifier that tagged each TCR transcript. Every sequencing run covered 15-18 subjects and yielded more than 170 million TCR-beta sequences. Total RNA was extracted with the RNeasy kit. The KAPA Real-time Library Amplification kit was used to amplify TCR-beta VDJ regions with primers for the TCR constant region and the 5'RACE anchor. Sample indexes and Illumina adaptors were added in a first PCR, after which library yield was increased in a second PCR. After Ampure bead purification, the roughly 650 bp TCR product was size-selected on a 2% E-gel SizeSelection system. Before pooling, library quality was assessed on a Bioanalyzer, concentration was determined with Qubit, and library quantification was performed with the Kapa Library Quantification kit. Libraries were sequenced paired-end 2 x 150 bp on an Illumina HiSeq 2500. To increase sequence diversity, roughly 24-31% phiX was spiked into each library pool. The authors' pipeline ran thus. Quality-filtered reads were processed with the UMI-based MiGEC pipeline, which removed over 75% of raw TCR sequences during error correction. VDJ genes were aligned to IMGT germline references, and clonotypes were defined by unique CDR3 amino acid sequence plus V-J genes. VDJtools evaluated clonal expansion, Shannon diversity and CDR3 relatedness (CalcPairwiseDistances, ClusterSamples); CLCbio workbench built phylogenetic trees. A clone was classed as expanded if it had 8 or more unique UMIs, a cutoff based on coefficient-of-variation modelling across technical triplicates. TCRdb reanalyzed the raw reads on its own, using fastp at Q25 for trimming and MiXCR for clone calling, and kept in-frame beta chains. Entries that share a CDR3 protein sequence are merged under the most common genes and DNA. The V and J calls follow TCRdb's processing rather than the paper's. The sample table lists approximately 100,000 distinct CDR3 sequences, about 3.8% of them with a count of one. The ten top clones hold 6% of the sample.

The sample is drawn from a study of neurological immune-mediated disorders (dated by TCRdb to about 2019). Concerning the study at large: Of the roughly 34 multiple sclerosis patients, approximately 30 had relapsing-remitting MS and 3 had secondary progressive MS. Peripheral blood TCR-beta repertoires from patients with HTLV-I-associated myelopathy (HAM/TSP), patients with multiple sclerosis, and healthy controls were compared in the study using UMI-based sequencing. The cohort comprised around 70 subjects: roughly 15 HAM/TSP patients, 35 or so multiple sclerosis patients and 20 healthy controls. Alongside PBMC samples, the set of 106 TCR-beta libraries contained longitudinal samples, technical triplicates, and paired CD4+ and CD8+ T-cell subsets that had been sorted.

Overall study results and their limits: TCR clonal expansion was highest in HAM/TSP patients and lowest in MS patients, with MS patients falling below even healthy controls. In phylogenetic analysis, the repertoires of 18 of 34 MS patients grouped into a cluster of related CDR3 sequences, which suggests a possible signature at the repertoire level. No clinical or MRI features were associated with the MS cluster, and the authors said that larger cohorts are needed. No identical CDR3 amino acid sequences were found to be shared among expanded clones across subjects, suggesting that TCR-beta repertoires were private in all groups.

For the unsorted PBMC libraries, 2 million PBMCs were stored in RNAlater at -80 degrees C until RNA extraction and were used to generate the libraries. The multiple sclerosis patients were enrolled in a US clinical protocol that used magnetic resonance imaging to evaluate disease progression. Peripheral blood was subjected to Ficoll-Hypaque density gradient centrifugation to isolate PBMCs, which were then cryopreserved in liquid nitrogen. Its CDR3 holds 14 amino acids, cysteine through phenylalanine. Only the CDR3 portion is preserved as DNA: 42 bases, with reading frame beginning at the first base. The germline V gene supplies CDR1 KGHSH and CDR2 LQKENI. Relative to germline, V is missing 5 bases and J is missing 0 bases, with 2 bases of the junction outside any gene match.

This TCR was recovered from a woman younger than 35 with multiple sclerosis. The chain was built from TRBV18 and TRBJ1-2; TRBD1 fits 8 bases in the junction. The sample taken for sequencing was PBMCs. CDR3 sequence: CASSTGGANYGYTF. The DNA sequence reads TGTGCCAGCTCAACAGGGGGAGCTAACTATGGCTACACCTTC.